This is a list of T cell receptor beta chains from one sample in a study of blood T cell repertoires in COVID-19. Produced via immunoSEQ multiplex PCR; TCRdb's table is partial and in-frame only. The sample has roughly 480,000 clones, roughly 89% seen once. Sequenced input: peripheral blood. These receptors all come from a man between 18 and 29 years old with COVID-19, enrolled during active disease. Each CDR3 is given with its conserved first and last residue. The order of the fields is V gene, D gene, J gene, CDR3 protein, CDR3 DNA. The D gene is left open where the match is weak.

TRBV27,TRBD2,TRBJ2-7,CASSRRGLAGVGEQYF,TGTGCCAGCTCCCGCCGGGGACTAGCGGGGGTTGGCGAGCAGTACTTC
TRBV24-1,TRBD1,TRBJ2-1,CATGRQGSYNEQFF,TGTGCCACCGGACGACAGGGGTCCTACAATGAGCAGTTCTTC
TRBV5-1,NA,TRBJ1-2,CASMTEADGYTF,TGCGCCAGCATGACCGAGGCCGATGGCTACACCTTC
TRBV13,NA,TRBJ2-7,CASTPFGSYEQYF,TGTGCCAGCACCCCGTTCGGCTCCTACGAGCAGTACTTC
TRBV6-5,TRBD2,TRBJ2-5,CASRVASGRRETQYF,TGTGCCAGCAGGGTGGCTAGCGGGAGGCGAGAGACCCAGTACTTC
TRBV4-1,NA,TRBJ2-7,CASSQDDSRGAYEQYF,TGCGCCAGCAGCCAAGATGACAGCCGAGGTGCCTACGAGCAGTACTTC
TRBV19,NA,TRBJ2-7,CASSIAGSREQYF,TGTGCCAGTAGTATAGCCGGGAGTCGGGAGCAGTACTTC
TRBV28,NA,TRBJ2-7,CASSFIDKSSYEQYF,TGTGCCAGCAGTTTTATAGATAAAAGCTCCTACGAGCAGTACTTC
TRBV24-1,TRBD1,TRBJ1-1,CATSGGTGRSTEAFF,TGTGCCACCAGTGGGGGGACAGGGAGAAGCACTGAAGCTTTCTTT
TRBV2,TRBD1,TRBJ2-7,CASRRTGNYEQYF,TGTGCCAGCAGAAGGACAGGAAACTACGAGCAGTACTTC
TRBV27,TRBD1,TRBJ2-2,CASSPPGQGVAGELFF,TGTGCCAGCAGCCCGCCGGGACAGGGGGTGGCCGGGGAGCTGTTTTTT
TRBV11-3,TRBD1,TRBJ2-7,CASSPGQGSSYEQYF,TGTGCCAGCAGCCCGGGACAGGGGAGCTCCTACGAGCAGTACTTC
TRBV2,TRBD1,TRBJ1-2,CASTYDRGDGGYTF,TGTGCCAGCACCTACGACAGGGGGGACGGTGGCTACACCTTC
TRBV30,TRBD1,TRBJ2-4,CAWAMTRTGANIQYF,TGTGCCTGGGCTATGACACGGACAGGGGCAAACATTCAGTACTTC
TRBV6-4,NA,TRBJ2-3,CASSGAITDTQYF,TGTGCCAGCAGTGGAGCTATCACAGATACGCAGTATTTT
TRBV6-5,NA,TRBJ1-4,CASTKTAPNEKLFF,TGTGCCAGCACCAAGACAGCGCCGAATGAAAAACTGTTTTTT
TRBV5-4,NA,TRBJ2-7,CASSLAGSTGSNEQYF,TGTGCCAGCAGCTTGGCGGGGTCTACTGGGTCAAACGAGCAGTACTTC
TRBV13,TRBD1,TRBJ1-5,CASSLGGQGASQPQHF,TGTGCCAGCAGCTTAGGGGGACAGGGGGCTAGTCAGCCCCAGCATTTT